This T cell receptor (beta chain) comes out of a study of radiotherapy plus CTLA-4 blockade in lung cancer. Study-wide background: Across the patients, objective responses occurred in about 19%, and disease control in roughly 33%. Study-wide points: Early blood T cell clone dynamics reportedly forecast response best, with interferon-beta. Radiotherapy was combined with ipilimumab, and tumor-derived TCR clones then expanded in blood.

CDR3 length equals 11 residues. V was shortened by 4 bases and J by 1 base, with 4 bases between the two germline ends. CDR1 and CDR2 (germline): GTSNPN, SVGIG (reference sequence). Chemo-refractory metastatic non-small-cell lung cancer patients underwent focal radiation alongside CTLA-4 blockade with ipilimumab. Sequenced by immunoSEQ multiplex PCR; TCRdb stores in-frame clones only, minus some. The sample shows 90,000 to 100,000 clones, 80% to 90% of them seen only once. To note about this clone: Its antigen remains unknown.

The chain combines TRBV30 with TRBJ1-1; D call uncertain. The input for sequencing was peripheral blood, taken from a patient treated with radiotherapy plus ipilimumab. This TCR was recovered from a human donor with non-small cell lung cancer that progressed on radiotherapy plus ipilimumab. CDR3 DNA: TGTGCCTGGAATCGGAACACTGAAGCTTTCTTT. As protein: CAWNRNTEAFF.